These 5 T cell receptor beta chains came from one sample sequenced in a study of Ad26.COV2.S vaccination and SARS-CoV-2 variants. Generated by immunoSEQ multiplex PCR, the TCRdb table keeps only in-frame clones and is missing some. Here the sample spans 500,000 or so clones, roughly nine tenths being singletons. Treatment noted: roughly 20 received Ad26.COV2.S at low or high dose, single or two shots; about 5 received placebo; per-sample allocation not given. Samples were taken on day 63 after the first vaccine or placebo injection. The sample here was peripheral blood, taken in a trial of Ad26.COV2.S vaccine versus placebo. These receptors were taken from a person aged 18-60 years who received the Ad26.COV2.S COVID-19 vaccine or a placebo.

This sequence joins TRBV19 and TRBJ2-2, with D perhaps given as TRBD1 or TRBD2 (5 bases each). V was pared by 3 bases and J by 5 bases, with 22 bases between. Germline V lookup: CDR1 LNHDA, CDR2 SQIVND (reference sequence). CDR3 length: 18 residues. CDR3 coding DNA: TGTGCCAGTAGTATTTTAGTCGTCGGGTTCGGGGCAACCGGGGAGCTGTTTTTT. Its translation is CASSILVVGFGATGELFF.

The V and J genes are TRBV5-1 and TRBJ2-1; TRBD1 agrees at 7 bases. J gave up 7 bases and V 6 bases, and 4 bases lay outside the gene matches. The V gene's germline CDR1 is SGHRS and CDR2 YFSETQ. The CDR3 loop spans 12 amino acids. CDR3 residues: CASTGGVNEQFF. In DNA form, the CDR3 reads TGCGCCAGCACAGGGGGTGTTAATGAGCAGTTCTTC.

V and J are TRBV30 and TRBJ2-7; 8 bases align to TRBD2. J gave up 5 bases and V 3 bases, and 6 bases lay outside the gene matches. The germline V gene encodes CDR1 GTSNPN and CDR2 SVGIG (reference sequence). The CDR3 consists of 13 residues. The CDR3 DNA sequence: TGTGCCTGGAGGCGTAGCGGGAAGGACGAGCAGTACTTC. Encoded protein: CAWRRSGKDEQYF.

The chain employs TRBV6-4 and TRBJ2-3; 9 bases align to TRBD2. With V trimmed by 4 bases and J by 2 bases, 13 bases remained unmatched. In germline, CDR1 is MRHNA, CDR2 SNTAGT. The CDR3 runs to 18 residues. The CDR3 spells CASSATPPGTSFTDTQYF. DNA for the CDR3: TGTGCCAGCAGTGCCACCCCTCCCGGGACTAGCTTCACAGATACGCAGTATTTT.

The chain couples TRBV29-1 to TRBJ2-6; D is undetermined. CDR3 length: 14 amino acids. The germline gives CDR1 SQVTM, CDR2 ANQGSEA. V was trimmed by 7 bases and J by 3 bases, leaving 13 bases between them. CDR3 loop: CSAHPGDGANVLTF. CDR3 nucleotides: TGCAGCGCCCATCCTGGGGATGGGGCCAACGTCCTGACTTTC.